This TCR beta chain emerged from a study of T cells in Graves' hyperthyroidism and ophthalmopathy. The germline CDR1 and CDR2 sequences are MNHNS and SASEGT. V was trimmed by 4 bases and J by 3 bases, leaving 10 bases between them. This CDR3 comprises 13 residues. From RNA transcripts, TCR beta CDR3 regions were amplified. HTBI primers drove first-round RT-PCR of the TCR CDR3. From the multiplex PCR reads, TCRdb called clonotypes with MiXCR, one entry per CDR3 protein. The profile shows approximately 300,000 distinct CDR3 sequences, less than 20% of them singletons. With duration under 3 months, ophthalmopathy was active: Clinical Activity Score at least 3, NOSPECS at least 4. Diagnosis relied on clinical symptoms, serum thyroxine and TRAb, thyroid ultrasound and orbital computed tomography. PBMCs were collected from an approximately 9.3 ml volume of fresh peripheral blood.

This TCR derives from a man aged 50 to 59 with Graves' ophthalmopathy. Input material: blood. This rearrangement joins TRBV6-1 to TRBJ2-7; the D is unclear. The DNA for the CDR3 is TGTGCCAGCAGTGTTCGGCCAAGCTACGAGCAGTACTTC. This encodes CASSVRPSYEQYF.